The clone carrying this TCR beta chain was detected a few times. The source of the sample is a study of patients and donors after allogeneic stem cell transplantation. The CDR3 spans 15 residues. Trimming left V 2 bases short and J 5 bases short, with 15 bases between. Germline CDR1 and CDR2: MGHDK and SYGVNS. MiXCR, run by TCRdb on the RT-PCR reads, gives a single entry per CDR3 protein. The sample shows some 880,000 distinct CDR3 sequences, 18% of them seen only once. The genes are TRBV25-1 and TRBJ2-5, with TRBD1 as a possible D gene (5 bases). The sequenced sample was blood, either unsorted or a sorted T cell fraction (not recorded which). The clonotype was recovered from a human donor who was either an allogeneic HSCT recipient or a stem cell or donor lymphocyte infusion donor (not recorded which). It is not recorded whose cells these are; they may come from a transplant donor. CDR3 region: CASSEGQPKRETQYF. Here the CDR3 DNA reads TGTGCCAGCAGTGAAGGACAACCCAAAAGGGAGACCCAGTACTTC.